The 21 T cell receptor beta chains below come from one sample, sequenced in a study of cytomegalovirus exposure and HLA in healthy donors. The study ran its PCR with 60 Vbeta and 13 Jbeta primers. Method: immunoSEQ multiplex PCR; TCRdb's copy keeps in-frame clones and lacks some. This table holds fewer than 250,000 clones, approximately 79% found once. The sample taken for sequencing was PBMCs. These receptors were obtained from a girl aged 2 to 10 in good health and CMV-seronegative.

The chain employs TRBV7-2 and TRBJ1-6, with D hard to call. V lost 5 bases and J 7 bases, leaving 6 bases between the germline ends. Germline CDR1 SGHTA, CDR2 FQGNSA. The CDR3 is 12 amino acids. CDR3 sequence reads: CASSLLNSPLHF. For the CDR3, the DNA is TGTGCCAGCAGCCTATTAAATTCACCCCTCCACTTT.

This clone has just a few counts. The chain couples TRBV25-1 to TRBJ1-5; D ambiguous. V was clipped by 0 bases and J by 4 bases, with 16 bases between them. The CDR3 has 17 residues. Germline lookup yields CDR1 MGHDK and CDR2 SYGVNS. The CDR3 DNA reads as TGTGCCAGCAGTGAATATAACCCAGGTCCCACTAATCAGCCCCAGCATTTT. Amino acid sequence: CASSEYNPGPTNQPQHF.

The J gene is TRBJ2-3, the V gene TRBV10-1; unclear D gene. The germline V and J ends were trimmed by 6 bases and 6 bases, with 19 bases remaining between them. Germline V gene data show CDR1 as WNHNN and CDR2 as SYGVQD (reference sequence). The CDR3 is made up of 15 amino acids. The CDR3 is CASSLRNLTADTQYF. The CDR3 coding sequence is TGCGCCAGCAGCCTCCGAAACTTAACTGCGGATACGCAGTATTTT.

The CDR3 coding sequence is TGTGCCAGCAGCTTAGGTGTTCGGACGACAGACAATGAGCAGTTCTTC. Its protein is CASSLGVRTTDNEQFF. V is TRBV5-4 and J is TRBJ2-1, with TRBD1 as a possible D gene (5 bases). Germline-derived CDR1 and CDR2 are SGHNT and YYREEE (reference sequence). V was clipped by 2 bases and J by 5 bases, with 17 bases between them. The CDR3 runs to 16 residues.

This clone was seen a handful of times. The chain employs TRBV6-1 and TRBJ2-5; 9 bases agree with TRBD2. Trimming removed 1 base from V and 4 bases from J; junction bases left unmatched: 13. Germline V gene lookup returns CDR1 MNHNS and CDR2 SASEGT. The CDR3 is 18 residues long. The CDR3 protein is CASSEEWLVAGVGETQYF. The CDR3 DNA sequence: TGTGCCAGCAGTGAAGAGTGGTTGGTAGCGGGAGTGGGAGAGACCCAGTACTTC.

Written as DNA, the CDR3 is TGTGCCAGCAGTTCCGGGGATTCTTATAATTCACCCCTCCACTTT. The encoded protein is CASSSGDSYNSPLHF. The V gene is TRBV27, the J gene TRBJ1-6; D gene unclear. The CDR3 is 15 residues long. V gave up 4 bases and J gave up 4 bases, with 11 bases separating them. Germline CDR1 and CDR2: MNHEY and SMNVEV (reference sequence).

V is TRBV19 and J is TRBJ1-1; tentative D call: TRBD1 (5 bases). The V end lost 8 bases, the J end lost 4 bases, and 11 bases lay between the germline ends. Germline assignment: CDR1 LNHDA and CDR2 SQIVND (reference sequence). The CDR3 sequence is 12 residues long. The CDR3 protein is CASDERGTEAFF. CDR3 nucleotide sequence: TGTGCCAGTGATGAAAGGGGCACTGAAGCTTTCTTT.

The CDR3 DNA reads as TGCGCCAGCAGCCAAGTGGAGGGCACCTACGAGCAGTACTTC. It yields the protein CASSQVEGTYEQYF. This chain connects TRBV4-1 to TRBJ2-7; perhaps TRBD2 as D (6 bases). Germline CDR1 reads MGHRA; CDR2 reads YSYEKL. Trimming cost V 1 base and J 2 bases, with 9 bases left between them. The CDR3 has 14 amino acids.

This chain joins TRBV10-3 and TRBJ2-3; 9 positions agree with TRBD2. Germline CDR1 and CDR2: ENHRY and SYGVKD. This CDR3 comprises 13 residues. V gave up 7 bases and J gave up 6 bases; unmatched junction bases: 5. This CDR3 is CAITAGGGDTQYF. The CDR3 coding sequence is TGTGCCATCACAGCGGGGGGAGGGGATACGCAGTATTTT.

V gene TRBV10-3 combines with J gene TRBJ2-3; D is unclear. The CDR3 covers 15 residues. The V end lost 0 bases, the J end lost 0 bases, and 7 bases lay between the germline ends. The germline V gene encodes CDR1 ENHRY and CDR2 SYGVKD. CDR3 protein: CAISESPVSTDTQYF. In DNA, the CDR3 is TGTGCCATCAGTGAGTCCCCTGTTAGCACAGATACGCAGTATTTT.

This chain links TRBV5-4 with TRBJ1-2; 10 bases match TRBD1. V lost 0 bases, J lost 7 bases, and 6 bases stayed unmatched. Per germline, CDR1 SGHNT and CDR2 YYREEE (reference sequence). The CDR3 contains 15 residues. As DNA, the CDR3 is TGTGCCAGCAGCTTGGCTGGACAGGGGGAGATTGGCTACACCTTC. It yields the protein CASSLAGQGEIGYTF.

There are a few counts of this clone. This rearrangement joins TRBV18 to TRBJ1-4; no reliable D call. CDR1 is KGHSH, CDR2 LQKENI, per germline. Trimming pared 1 base from V and 0 bases from J, leaving 6 bases between. The CDR3 has 15 amino acids. CDR3 DNA: TGTGCCAGCTCACCACGGCGGTCAACTAATGAAAAACTGTTTTTT. Its translation: CASSPRRSTNEKLFF.

This sequence joins TRBV7-9 and TRBJ2-7, with 8 bases that match TRBD1. This CDR3 comprises 15 residues. The J segment lost 1 base and the V segment lost 2 bases, leaving 4 bases of the junction unmatched. Germline-derived CDR1 and CDR2 are SEHNR and FQNEAQ (reference sequence). CDR3: CASSLPGTGSYEQYF. The CDR3 nucleotides are TGTGCCAGCAGCTTACCCGGGACAGGTTCCTACGAGCAGTACTTC.

The chain recombines TRBV19 with TRBJ2-7; 7 bases fit TRBD2. Unmatched junction bases numbered 3, after V lost 4 bases and J lost 3 bases. There are 13 residues in the CDR3. CDR1 LNHDA and CDR2 SQIVND come from the germline V gene (reference sequence). CDR3 DNA: TGTGCCAGTAGTACCTCTAGCGGCTACGAGCAGTACTTC. Protein product: CASSTSSGYEQYF. The whole variable domain, remainder taken from reference TRBV19 and TRBJ2-7, is DGGITQSPKYLFRKEGQNVTLSCEQNLNHDAMYWYRQDPGQGLRLIYYSQIVNDFQKGDIAEGYSVSREKKESFPLTVTSAQKNPTAFYLCASSTSSGYEQYFGPGTRLTVT.

This clone was recorded only once. The chain combines TRBV29-1 with TRBJ2-2; D not certain. The CDR3 runs 13 residues. Trimming pared 7 bases from V and 0 bases from J, leaving 9 bases between. The germline V gene has CDR1 SQVTM and CDR2 ANQGSEA. CDR3 sequence: CSATHANTGELFF. In DNA, the CDR3 is TGCAGCGCGACTCACGCGAACACCGGGGAGCTGTTTTTT.

The chain links TRBV27 to TRBJ1-6; 12 positions match TRBD1. Trimming removed 7 bases from V and 9 bases from J; junction bases left unmatched: 7. The CDR3 extends over 15 amino acids. From germline, CDR1 is MNHEY and CDR2 SMNVEV (reference sequence). The CDR3 coding sequence is TGTGCCAGCACAGGGGGGACAGGGGGCCCTTCACCCCTCCACTTT. Translating gives CASTGGTGGPSPLHF.

This rearrangement joins TRBV7-9 to TRBJ2-1; D perhaps matches TRBD2 (6 bases). The V gene lost 2 bases and the J gene lost 1 base, with 12 bases spanning the gap. The germline CDR1 and CDR2 sequences are SEHNR and FQNEAQ (reference sequence). The CDR3 loop spans 16 amino acids. The CDR3 DNA is TGTGCCAGCAGCTTAATTGACGGGAGTTCCTACAATGAGCAGTTCTTC. This encodes CASSLIDGSSYNEQFF.

V gene TRBV6-1 combines with J gene TRBJ1-2, with D perhaps TRBD1 (5 bases). V was cut by 7 bases and J by 4 bases, with 13 bases left in between. CDR3 size: 13 residues. The germline V gene encodes CDR1 MNHNS and CDR2 SASEGT. CDR3 region: CASTDTPSYGYTF. The CDR3 nucleotides are TGTGCCAGCACGGACACTCCGAGCTATGGCTACACCTTC.

The rearrangement joins TRBV2 to TRBJ1-2, with D unclear. The CDR3 loop spans 13 amino acids. Germline V lookup: CDR1 SNHLY, CDR2 FYNNEI. Trimming removed 3 bases from V and 4 bases from J, with 9 bases in between. The DNA of the CDR3 is TGTGCCAGCAGTGATGAGGTTATCTATGGCTACACCTTC. It encodes CASSDEVIYGYTF.

The J gene is TRBJ1-2, the V gene TRBV18; 10 bases fit TRBD1. The germline V gene has CDR1 KGHSH and CDR2 LQKENI. The CDR3 totals 14 residues. V shed 0 bases, J shed 6 bases, and the junction held 1 base outside the gene matches. The CDR3 is CASSPPDRGHGYTF. DNA for the CDR3: TGTGCCAGCTCACCACCCGACAGGGGGCATGGCTACACCTTC.

The chain has TRBV4-1 and TRBJ2-3; the match to TRBD2 covers 8 bases. Unmatched junction bases numbered 14, after V lost 4 bases and J lost 2 bases. In germline, CDR1 is MGHRA, CDR2 YSYEKL. The CDR3 loop spans 18 amino acids. The CDR3 sequence: CASSPQESTSGYTDTQYF. CDR3 nucleotides: TGCGCCAGCAGCCCCCAAGAGAGTACTAGCGGCTACACAGATACGCAGTATTTT.